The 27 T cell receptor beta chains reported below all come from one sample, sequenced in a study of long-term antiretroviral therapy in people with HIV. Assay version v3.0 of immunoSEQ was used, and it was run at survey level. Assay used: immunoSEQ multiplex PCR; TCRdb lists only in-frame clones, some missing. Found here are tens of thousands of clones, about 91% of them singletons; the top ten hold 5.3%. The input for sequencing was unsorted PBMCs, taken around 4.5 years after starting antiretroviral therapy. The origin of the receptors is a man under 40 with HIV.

The CDR3: CASSLFGEASARYEQYF. In DNA, the CDR3 is TGTGCCAGCAGTTTATTCGGAGAGGCTAGCGCCCGCTACGAGCAGTACTTC. The chain joins TRBV28 to TRBJ2-7; perhaps TRBD2 as D (6 bases). This CDR3 region has 17 residues. Per germline, CDR1 MDHEN and CDR2 SYDVKM. The V end lost 1 base, the J end lost 3 bases, and 19 bases lay between the germline ends.

The CDR3 region is CASSLSGYNEQFF. The CDR3 nucleotides read TGTGCCAGCAGCTTAAGTGGCTACAATGAGCAGTTCTTC. The chain combines TRBV7-9 with TRBJ2-1; D is ambiguous. CDR3 size: 13 residues. Trimming left V 2 bases short and J 3 bases short, with 5 bases between. The germline V gene has CDR1 SEHNR and CDR2 FQNEAQ (reference sequence).

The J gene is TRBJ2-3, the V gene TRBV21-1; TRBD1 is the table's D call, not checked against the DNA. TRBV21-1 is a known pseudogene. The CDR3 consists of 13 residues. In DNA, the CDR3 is TGTGCCAGCAGCGAAAAGGGGCCAGATACGCAGTATTTT. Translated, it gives CASSEKGPDTQYF.

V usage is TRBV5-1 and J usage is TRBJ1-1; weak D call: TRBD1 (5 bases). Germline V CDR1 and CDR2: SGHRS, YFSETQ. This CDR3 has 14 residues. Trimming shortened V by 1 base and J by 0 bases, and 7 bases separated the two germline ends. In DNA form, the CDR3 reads TGCGCCAGCAGCTTGTTGGGGCTGAACACTGAAGCTTTCTTT. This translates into CASSLLGLNTEAFF. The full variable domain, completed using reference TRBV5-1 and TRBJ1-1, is KAGVTQTPRYLIKTRGQQVTLSCSPISGHRSVSWYQQTPGQGLQFLFEYFSETQRNKGNFPGRFSGRQFSNSRSEMNVSTLELGDSALYLCASSLLGLNTEAFFGQGTRLTVV.

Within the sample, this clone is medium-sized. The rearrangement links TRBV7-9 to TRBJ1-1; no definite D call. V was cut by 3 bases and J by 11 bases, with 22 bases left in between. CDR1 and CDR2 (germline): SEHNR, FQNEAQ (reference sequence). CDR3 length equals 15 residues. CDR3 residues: CASSFGLLRPEGAFF. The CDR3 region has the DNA TGTGCCAGCAGCTTCGGTTTGTTGAGACCCGAGGGCGCTTTCTTT.

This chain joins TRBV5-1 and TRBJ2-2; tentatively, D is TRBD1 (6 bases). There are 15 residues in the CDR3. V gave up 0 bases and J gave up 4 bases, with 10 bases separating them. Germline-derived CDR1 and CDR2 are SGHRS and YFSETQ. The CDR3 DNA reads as TGCGCCAGCAGCTTGGTGGCAGGGGCCACCGGGGAGCTGTTTTTT. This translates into CASSLVAGATGELFF.

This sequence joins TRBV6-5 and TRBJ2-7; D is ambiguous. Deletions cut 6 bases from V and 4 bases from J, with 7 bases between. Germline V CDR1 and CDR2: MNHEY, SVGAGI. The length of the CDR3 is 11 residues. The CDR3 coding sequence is TGTGCCAGCAGGATCTCGTACGAGCAGTACTTC. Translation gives CASRISYEQYF.

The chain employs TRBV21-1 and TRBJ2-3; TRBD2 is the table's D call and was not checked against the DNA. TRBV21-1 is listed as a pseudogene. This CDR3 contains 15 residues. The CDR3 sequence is CASSKLAETTDTQYF. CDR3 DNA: TGTGCCAGCAGCAAACTCGCGGAGACCACAGATACGCAGTATTTT.

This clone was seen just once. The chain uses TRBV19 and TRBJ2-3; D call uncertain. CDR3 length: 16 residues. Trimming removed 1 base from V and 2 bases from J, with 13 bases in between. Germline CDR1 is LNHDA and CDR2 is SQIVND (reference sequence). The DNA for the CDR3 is TGTGCCAGTAGTATAGTAGGCAGAACTCTCACAGATACGCAGTATTTT. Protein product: CASSIVGRTLTDTQYF.

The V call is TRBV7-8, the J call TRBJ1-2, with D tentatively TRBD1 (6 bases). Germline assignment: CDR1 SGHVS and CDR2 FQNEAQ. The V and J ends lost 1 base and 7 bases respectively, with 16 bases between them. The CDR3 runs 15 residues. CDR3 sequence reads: CASSLEVRGLGGYTF. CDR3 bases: TGTGCCAGCAGCTTAGAGGTTCGGGGGCTAGGTGGCTACACCTTC. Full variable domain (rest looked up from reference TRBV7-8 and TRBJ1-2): GAGVSQSPRYKVAKRGQDVALRCDPISGHVSLFWYQQALGQGPEFLTYFQNEAQLDKSGLPSDRFFAERPEGSVSTLKIQRTQQEDSAVYLCASSLEVRGLGGYTFGSGTRLTVV.

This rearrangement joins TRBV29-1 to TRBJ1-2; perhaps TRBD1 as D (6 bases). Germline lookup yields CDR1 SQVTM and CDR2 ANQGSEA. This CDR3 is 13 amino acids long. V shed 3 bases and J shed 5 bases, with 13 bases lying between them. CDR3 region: CSVERGAFYGYTF. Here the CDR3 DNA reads TGCAGCGTTGAGCGGGGGGCGTTTTATGGCTACACCTTC.

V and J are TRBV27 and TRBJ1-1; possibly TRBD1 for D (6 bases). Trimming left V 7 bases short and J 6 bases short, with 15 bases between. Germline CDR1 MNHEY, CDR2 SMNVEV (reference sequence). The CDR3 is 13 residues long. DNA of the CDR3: TGTGCCAGCACAGACACAGGGTCTGCTGAAGCTTTCTTT. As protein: CASTDTGSAEAFF.

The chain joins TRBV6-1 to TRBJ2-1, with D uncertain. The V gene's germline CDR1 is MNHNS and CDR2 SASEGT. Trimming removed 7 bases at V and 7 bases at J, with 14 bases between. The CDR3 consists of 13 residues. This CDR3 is CASTEWDRNEQFF. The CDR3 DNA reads TGTGCCAGCACCGAATGGGATAGGAATGAGCAGTTCTTC.

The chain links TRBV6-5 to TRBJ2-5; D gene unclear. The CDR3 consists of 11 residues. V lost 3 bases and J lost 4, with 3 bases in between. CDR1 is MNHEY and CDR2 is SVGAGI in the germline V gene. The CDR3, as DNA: TGTGCCAGCAGTTATTTAGAGACCCAGTACTTC. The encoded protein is CASSYLETQYF.

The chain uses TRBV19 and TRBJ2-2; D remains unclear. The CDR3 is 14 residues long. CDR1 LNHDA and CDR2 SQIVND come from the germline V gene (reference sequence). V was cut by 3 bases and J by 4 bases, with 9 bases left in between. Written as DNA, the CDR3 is TGTGCCAGTAGTATGAATTCTGGCACCGGGGAGCTGTTTTTT. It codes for CASSMNSGTGELFF.

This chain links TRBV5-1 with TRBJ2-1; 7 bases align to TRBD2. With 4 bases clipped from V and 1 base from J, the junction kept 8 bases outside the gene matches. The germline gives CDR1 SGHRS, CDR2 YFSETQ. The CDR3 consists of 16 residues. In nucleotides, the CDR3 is TGCGCCAGCAGCGGTCCACTAGCGAGGTCCTACAATGAGCAGTTCTTC. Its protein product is CASSGPLARSYNEQFF.

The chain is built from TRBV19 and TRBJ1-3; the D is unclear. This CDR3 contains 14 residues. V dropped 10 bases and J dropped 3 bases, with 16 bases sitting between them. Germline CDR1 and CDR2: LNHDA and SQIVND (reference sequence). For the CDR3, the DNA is TGTGCCACAAATCGAGGAGGGTTTGGAAACACCATATATTTT. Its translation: CATNRGGFGNTIYF.

CDR3 DNA sequence: TGTGCCGGAAGCGGGCCCTCGGCTTACGAGCAGTACTTC. This gives the protein CAGSGPSAYEQYF. The rearrangement links TRBV7-9 to TRBJ2-7; a possible D gene is TRBD2 (6 bases). The CDR3 contains 13 residues. The germline gives CDR1 SEHNR, CDR2 FQNEAQ (reference sequence). The germline V and J ends were trimmed by 11 bases and 4 bases, with 18 bases remaining between them.

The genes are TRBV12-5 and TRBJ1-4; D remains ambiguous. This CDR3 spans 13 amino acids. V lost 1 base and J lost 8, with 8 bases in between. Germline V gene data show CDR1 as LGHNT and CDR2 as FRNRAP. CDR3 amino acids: CASGLGAEEKLFF. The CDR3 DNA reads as TGTGCTAGTGGTTTGGGAGCCGAAGAAAAACTGTTTTTT. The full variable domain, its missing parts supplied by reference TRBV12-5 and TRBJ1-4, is DARVTQTPRHKVTEMGQEVTMRCQPILGHNTVFWYRQTMMQGLELLAYFRNRAPLDDSGMPKDRFSAEMPDATLATLKIQPSEPRDSAVYFCASGLGAEEKLFFGSGTQLSVL.

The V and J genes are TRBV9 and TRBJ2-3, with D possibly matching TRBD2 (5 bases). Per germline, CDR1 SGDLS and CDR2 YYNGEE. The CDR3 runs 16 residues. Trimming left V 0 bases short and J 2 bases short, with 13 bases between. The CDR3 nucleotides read TGTGCCAGCAGCGTAGGAGAGTGGACTTCCACAGATACGCAGTATTTT. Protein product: CASSVGEWTSTDTQYF.

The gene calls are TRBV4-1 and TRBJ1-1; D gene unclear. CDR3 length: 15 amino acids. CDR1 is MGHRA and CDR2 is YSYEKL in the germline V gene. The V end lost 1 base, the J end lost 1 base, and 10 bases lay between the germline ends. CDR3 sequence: CASSQGVYKNTEAFF. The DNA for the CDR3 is TGCGCCAGCAGCCAAGGCGTTTACAAGAACACTGAAGCTTTCTTT.

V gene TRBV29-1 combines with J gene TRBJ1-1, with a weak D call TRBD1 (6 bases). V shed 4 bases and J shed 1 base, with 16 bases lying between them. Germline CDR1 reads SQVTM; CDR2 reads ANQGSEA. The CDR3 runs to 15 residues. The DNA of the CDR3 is TGCAGCGTTGGGGGGGCAGCGGGCCCGAACACTGAAGCTTTCTTT. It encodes CSVGGAAGPNTEAFF.

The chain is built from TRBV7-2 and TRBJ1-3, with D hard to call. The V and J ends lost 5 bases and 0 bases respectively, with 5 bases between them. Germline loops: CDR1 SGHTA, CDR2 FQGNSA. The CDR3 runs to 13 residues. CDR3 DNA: TGTGCCAGCAGCCACAGCTCTGGAAACACCATATATTTT. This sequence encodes CASSHSSGNTIYF. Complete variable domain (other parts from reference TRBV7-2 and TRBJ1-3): GAGVSQSPSNKVTEKGKDVELRCDPISGHTALYWYRQSLGQGLEFLIYFQGNSAPDKSGLPSDRFSAERTGGSVSTLTIQRTQQEDSAVYLCASSHSSGNTIYFGEGSWLTVV.

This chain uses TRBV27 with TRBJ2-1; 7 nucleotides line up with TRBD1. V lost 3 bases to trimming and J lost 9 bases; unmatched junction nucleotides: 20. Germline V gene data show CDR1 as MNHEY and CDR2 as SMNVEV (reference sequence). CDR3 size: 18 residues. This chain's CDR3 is CASSLARTGTVPLVEQFF. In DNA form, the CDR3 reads TGTGCCAGCAGTTTGGCCCGCACCGGGACAGTTCCTCTAGTTGAGCAGTTCTTC.

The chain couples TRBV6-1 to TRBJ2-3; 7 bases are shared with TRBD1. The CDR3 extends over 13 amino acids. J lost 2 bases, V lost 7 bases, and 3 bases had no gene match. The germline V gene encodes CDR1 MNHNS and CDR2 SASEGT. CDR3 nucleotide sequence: TGTGCCAGCACGGGACAGACCACAGATACGCAGTATTTT. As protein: CASTGQTTDTQYF.

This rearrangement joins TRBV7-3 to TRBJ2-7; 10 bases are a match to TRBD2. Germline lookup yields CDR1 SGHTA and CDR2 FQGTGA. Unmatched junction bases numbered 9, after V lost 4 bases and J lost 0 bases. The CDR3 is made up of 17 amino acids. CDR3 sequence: CASSYPGTSEVSYEQYF. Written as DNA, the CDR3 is TGTGCCAGCAGCTACCCCGGGACTAGCGAAGTCTCCTACGAGCAGTACTTC. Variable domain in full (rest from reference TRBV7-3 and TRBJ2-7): GAGVSQTPSNKVTEKGKYVELRCDPISGHTALYWYRQSLGQGPEFLIYFQGTGAADDSGLPNDRFFAVRPEGSVSTLKIQRTERGDSAVYLCASSYPGTSEVSYEQYFGPGTRLTVT.

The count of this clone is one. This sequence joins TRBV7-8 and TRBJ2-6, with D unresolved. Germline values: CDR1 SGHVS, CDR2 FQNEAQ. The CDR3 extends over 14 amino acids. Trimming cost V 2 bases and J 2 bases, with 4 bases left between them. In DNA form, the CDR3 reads TGTGCCAGCAGCTTAAGTGCTGGGGCCAACGTCCTGACTTTC. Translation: CASSLSAGANVLTF. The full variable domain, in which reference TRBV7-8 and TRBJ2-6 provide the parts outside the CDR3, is GAGVSQSPRYKVAKRGQDVALRCDPISGHVSLFWYQQALGQGPEFLTYFQNEAQLDKSGLPSDRFFAERPEGSVSTLKIQRTQQEDSAVYLCASSLSAGANVLTFGAGSRLTVL.